The clone carrying this TCR beta chain was seen a handful of times. Trimming removed 1 base from V and 0 bases from J, with 3 bases in between. The CDR3 is 13 residues long. Germline V CDR1 and CDR2: MNHEY, SMNVEV (reference sequence). The data were taken from a study of blood T cell repertoires in COVID-19. At the level of the study: Sample material is recorded as cDNA or gDNA derived from T cells, B-cell-depleted T cells, or PBMCs.

The repertoire was sequenced with immunoSEQ multiplex PCR; TCRdb's copy has only in-frame clones and lacks some. The sample yields some 320,000 clones, around 92% seen once. The rearrangement links TRBV27 to TRBJ1-1; unclear D gene. The sample taken for sequencing was peripheral blood. This clonotype was sampled from a woman aged 25 to 39 with COVID-19, enrolled during active disease. The CDR3 here is CASSLWLNTEAFF. CDR3 sequence (DNA): TGTGCCAGCAGTTTATGGCTGAACACTGAAGCTTTCTTT.